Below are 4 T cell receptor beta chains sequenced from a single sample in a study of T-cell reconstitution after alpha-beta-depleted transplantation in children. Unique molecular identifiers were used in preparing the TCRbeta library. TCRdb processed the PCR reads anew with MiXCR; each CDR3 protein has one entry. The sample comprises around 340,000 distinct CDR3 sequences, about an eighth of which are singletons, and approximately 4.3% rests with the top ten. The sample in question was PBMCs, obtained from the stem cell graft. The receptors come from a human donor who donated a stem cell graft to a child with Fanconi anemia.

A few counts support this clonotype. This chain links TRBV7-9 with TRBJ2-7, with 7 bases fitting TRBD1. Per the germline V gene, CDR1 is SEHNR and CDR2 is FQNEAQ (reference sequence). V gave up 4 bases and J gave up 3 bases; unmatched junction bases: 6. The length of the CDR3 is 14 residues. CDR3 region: CASSSGQSDYEQYF. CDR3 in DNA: TGTGCCAGCAGCTCGGGACAGTCGGACTACGAGCAGTACTTC.

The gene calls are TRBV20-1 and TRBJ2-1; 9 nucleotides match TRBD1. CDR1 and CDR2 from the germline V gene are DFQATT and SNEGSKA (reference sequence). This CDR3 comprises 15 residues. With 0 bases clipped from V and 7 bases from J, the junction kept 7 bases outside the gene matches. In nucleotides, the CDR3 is TGCAGTGCTAGAGAATCAGGGACAGGGACGAATGAGCAGTTCTTC. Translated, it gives CSARESGTGTNEQFF.

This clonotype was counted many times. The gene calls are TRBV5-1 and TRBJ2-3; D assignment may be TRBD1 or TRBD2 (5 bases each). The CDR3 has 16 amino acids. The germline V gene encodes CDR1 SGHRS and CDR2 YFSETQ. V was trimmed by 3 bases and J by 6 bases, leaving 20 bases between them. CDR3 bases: TGCGCCAGCAGCTCCACGTCCGGGACGGGGCATGATACGCAGTATTTT. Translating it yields CASSSTSGTGHDTQYF.

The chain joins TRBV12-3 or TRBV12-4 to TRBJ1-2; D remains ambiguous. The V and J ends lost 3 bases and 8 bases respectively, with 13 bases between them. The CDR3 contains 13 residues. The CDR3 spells CASSLILIGGYTF. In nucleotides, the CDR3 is TGTGCCAGCAGTTTGATCCTAATCGGGGGCTACACCTTC.